The TCR beta chain described here comes from a study of shared clonotypes between healthy human individuals. The CDR3 runs to 14 residues. J lost 2 bases, V lost 7 bases, and 7 bases had no gene match. The V gene's germline CDR1 is LNHDA and CDR2 SQIVND (reference sequence). With respect to this clone: Its antigen is unknown.

Broader study findings: Represented diversity (both genetic and exposure-history) was limited by the small number of donors. For naive CD4 cells, roughly 5% of clonotypes were shared across four donors.

Over several immunoSEQ plates, each subset's genomic DNA was distributed in even portions. For sorted subsets, about 190 ng DNA per replicate equaled around 30,000 T cell genomes. Libraries were prepared by immunoSEQ multiplex PCR; TCRdb keeps only in-frame clonotypes and omits some of them. This table holds more than 2,000,000 clones, around 94% found once. The chain carries TRBV19 and TRBJ1-2; the match to TRBD1 covers 7 bases. Specimen: naive CD4+ T cells sorted from blood. The subset is: CD45RA+ positively selected. The clonotype comes from a man between 18 and 35 years old in good health. In nucleotides, the CDR3 is TGTGCCAGTACCTACAGGGGATCCAACTATGGCTACACCTTC. Protein sequence: CASTYRGSNYGYTF.